This is a list of T cell receptor beta chains from one sample in a study of blood T cells in healthy people across ages. MiXCR was run by TCRdb on the 5' RACE reads, yielding one entry per CDR3 protein. The sample lists approximately 1,700,000 distinct CDR3 sequences; about two fifths were seen once. Sequencing input: blood. These receptors were obtained from a human donor in good health. CDR3s include the opening cysteine and the closing phenylalanine or tryptophan. D genes are given only for firm matches. Rows give clone size only sometimes, using once, few, many, or a class for an expanded clone.

clone_size	d_call	v_call	j_call	cdr3_aa	cdr3_nt
-	-	TRBV4-3	TRBJ2-4	CASSLYSGGLQYF	TGCGCCAGCAGCCTCTATTCCGGGGGGCTGCAGTACTTC
few	-	TRBV9	TRBJ1-6	CASSVGGYNSPLHF	TGTGCCAGCAGCGTCGGAGGGTATAATTCACCCCTCCACTTT
-	TRBD2	TRBV3-1	TRBJ2-3	CATTSGGPDTQYF	TGTGCCACGACTAGCGGGGGTCCAGATACGCAGTATTTT
-	-	TRBV12-3/TRBV12-4	TRBJ1-1	CASRLGRVNTEAFF	TGTGCCAGCAGACTAGGTCGAGTGAACACTGAAGCTTTCTTT
-	-	TRBV7-2	TRBJ1-5	CASGRGRSNQPQHF	TGTGCCAGCGGGCGGGGACGTAGCAATCAGCCCCAGCATTTT
few	-	TRBV7-9	TRBJ1-4	CASSGGSPEKLFF	TGTGCCAGCAGCGGCGGGTCTCCTGAAAAACTGTTTTTT
few	TRBD2	TRBV7-9	TRBJ2-5	CASSSGLAGGPLETQYF	TGTGCCAGCAGCTCCGGACTAGCGGGGGGGCCCCTAGAGACCCAGTACTTC
-	-	TRBV20-1	TRBJ2-7	CSASTGTDTFEQYF	TGCAGTGCTTCTACCGGGACGGACACTTTTGAGCAGTACTTC
-	TRBD1	TRBV12-3/TRBV12-4	TRBJ1-1	CASSSIGTGGRTEAFF	TGTGCCAGCAGTTCCATCGGGACAGGGGGTCGCACTGAAGCTTTCTTT
few	-	TRBV6-5	TRBJ2-7	CATGAGTQTKQYF	TGTGCCACCGGGGCCGGGACCCAAACCAAGCAGTACTTC
many	TRBD1	TRBV7-9	TRBJ1-2	CASSQGTGNGYTF	TGTGCCAGCAGCCAAGGGACAGGGAATGGCTACACCTTC
-	-	TRBV29-1	TRBJ2-7	CSSRDSLGSGEQYF	TGCAGCTCCCGGGACTCCCTAGGGTCGGGCGAGCAGTACTTC
-	-	TRBV9	TRBJ1-2	CASSVAEGAIHGYTF	TGTGCCAGCAGCGTAGCCGAAGGGGCTATTCATGGCTACACCTTC
few	-	TRBV1	TRBJ2-1	CTSSQDRDNYNEQFF	TGCACCAGCAGCCAAGATAGGGACAACTACAATGAGCAGTTCTTC
-	-	TRBV6-5	TRBJ2-1	CTSSYGDYNEQFF	TGTACCAGCAGTTACGGGGACTACAATGAGCAGTTCTTC